Listed here are 24 T cell receptor beta chains from one sample, sequenced in a study of cytomegalovirus exposure and HLA in healthy donors. Amplification used 60 Vbeta primers and 13 Jbeta primers. Only in-frame clones appear in the TCRdb table, and some are missing; sequencing was by immunoSEQ multiplex PCR. The profile covers approximately 89,000 clones, with approximately 69% appearing a single time and approximately 1.1% taken by the ten largest. Sequencing was done on a sample of PBMCs. Receptor source: a female donor in good health and CMV-seronegative.

This chain uses TRBV5-1 with TRBJ2-3; the match to TRBD2 covers 10 bases. V lost 4 bases to trimming and J lost 3 bases; unmatched junction nucleotides: 5. This CDR3 is built from 15 residues. Germline CDR1 is SGHRS and CDR2 is YFSETQ. CDR3 amino acids: CASSISGRLTDTQYF. CDR3 DNA sequence: TGCGCCAGCAGCATTAGCGGGAGGCTGACAGATACGCAGTATTTT. The complete variable domain, with remaining parts taken from reference TRBV5-1 and TRBJ2-3, reads KAGVTQTPRYLIKTRGQQVTLSCSPISGHRSVSWYQQTPGQGLQFLFEYFSETQRNKGNFPGRFSGRQFSNSRSEMNVSTLELGDSALYLCASSISGRLTDTQYFGPGTRLTVL.

A few counts support this clone. V gene TRBV7-9 combines with J gene TRBJ1-2, with D hard to call. Germline values: CDR1 SEHNR, CDR2 FQNEAQ (reference sequence). The length of the CDR3 is 15 residues. V was shortened by 0 bases and J by 5 bases, with 13 bases between the two germline ends. Here the CDR3 reads CASSLARTMGYGYTF. The CDR3 nucleotides read TGTGCCAGCAGCTTAGCCCGGACTATGGGGTATGGCTACACCTTC. The variable domain in full, completed from reference TRBV7-9 and TRBJ1-2, reads DTGVSQNPRHKITKRGQNVTFRCDPISEHNRLYWYRQTLGQGPEFLTYFQNEAQLEKSRLLSDRFSAERPKGSFSTLEIQRTEQGDSAMYLCASSLARTMGYGYTFGSGTRLTVV.

The chain couples TRBV5-4 to TRBJ2-3; TRBD2 might be the D (5 bases). CDR1 SGHNT and CDR2 YYREEE come from the germline V gene (reference sequence). The V end was cut by 4 bases, the J end by 5 bases, with 11 bases between. This CDR3 has 13 amino acids. CDR3 sequence: CASSLVRGDTQYF. The CDR3 coding sequence is TGTGCCAGCAGCCTGGTTCGGGGAGATACGCAGTATTTT.

V and J are TRBV5-1 and TRBJ2-3, with TRBD2 matching 8 bases. V dropped 4 bases and J dropped 8; count of bases not matched to a gene: 18. Per germline, CDR1 SGHRS and CDR2 YFSETQ. The CDR3 covers 17 residues. The chain's CDR3 is CASSPTPFSGGRGTQYF. The CDR3 coding sequence is TGCGCCAGCAGCCCGACACCTTTTTCGGGGGGGCGGGGTACGCAGTATTTT.

This clone was seen just once. The J gene is TRBJ2-3, the V gene TRBV5-1, with D unclear. With 4 bases removed from V and 5 bases from J, the gap between germline ends came to 8 bases. The germline CDR1 and CDR2 sequences are SGHRS and YFSETQ. The CDR3 extends over 12 amino acids. The CDR3 region is CASSRAVDTQYF. CDR3 DNA sequence: TGCGCCAGCAGCAGAGCCGTAGATACGCAGTATTTT.

The CDR3 reads CASSPTAGDTGELFF. The CDR3 DNA reads TGTGCCAGCTCACCAACGGCAGGGGACACCGGGGAGCTGTTTTTT. The chain is built from TRBV18 and TRBJ2-2; D possibly corresponds to TRBD1 (6 bases). The germline V gene has CDR1 KGHSH and CDR2 LQKENI. Trimming took off 2 bases at V and 3 bases at J, with 10 bases between the two ends. This CDR3 is 15 amino acids long.

The genes are TRBV28 and TRBJ2-3, with 10 bases identical to TRBD2. The CDR3 length is 16 residues. With 4 bases clipped from V and 2 bases from J, the junction kept 6 bases outside the gene matches. Looked up from germline, CDR1 is MDHEN and CDR2 is SYDVKM. The CDR3 sequence: CASSSGTSATTDTQYF. Written as DNA, the CDR3 is TGTGCCAGCAGTTCGGGGACTAGCGCCACCACAGATACGCAGTATTTT. The entire variable domain, with the rest obtained from reference TRBV28 and TRBJ2-3, is as follows: DVKVTQSSRYLVKRTGEKVFLECVQDMDHENMFWYRQDPGLGLRLIYFSYDVKMKEKGDIPEGYSVSREKKERFSLILESASTNQTSMYLCASSSGTSATTDTQYFGPGTRLTVL.

The chain joins TRBV29-1 to TRBJ2-4; TRBD2 matches 8 bases. Looked up from germline, CDR1 is SQVTM and CDR2 is ANQGSEA. The CDR3 extends over 12 amino acids. Unmatched junction bases numbered 4, after V lost 6 bases and J lost 6 bases. CDR3 in DNA: TGCAGCGTGCCGGCGGGGGGAAACATTCAGTACTTC. As protein: CSVPAGGNIQYF.

In this sample, this clone turned up a few times. The V gene is TRBV11-2, the J gene TRBJ1-2, with TRBD1 matching over 7 bases. This CDR3 contains 13 residues. V lost 5 bases to trimming and J lost 3 bases; unmatched junction nucleotides: 3. Germline V lookup: CDR1 SGHAT, CDR2 FQNNGV. In DNA form, the CDR3 reads TGTGCCAGCAGCCCAGGACAGGACTATGGCTACACCTTC. This codes for CASSPGQDYGYTF.

The rearrangement joins TRBV5-6 to TRBJ2-7; the D gene is possibly TRBD2 (5 bases). V was trimmed by 4 bases and J by 0 bases, leaving 17 bases between them. The germline gives CDR1 SGHDT, CDR2 YYEEEE. The CDR3 totals 16 residues. The CDR3 DNA follows: TGTGCCAGCAGCCCGGACTTTTCCTCTAGCTCCTACGAGCAGTACTTC. It yields the protein CASSPDFSSSSYEQYF. The variable domain in full, completed from reference TRBV5-6 and TRBJ2-7, reads DAGVTQSPTHLIKTRGQQVTLRCSPKSGHDTVSWYQQALGQGPQFIFQYYEEEERQRGNFPDRFSGHQFPNYSSELNVNALLLGDSALYLCASSPDFSSSSYEQYFGPGTRLTVT.

This clone was counted once. The chain combines TRBV18 with TRBJ1-6, with a weak D call TRBD1 (5 bases). The V gene's germline CDR1 is KGHSH and CDR2 LQKENI. The germline V and J ends were trimmed by 5 bases and 0 bases, with 11 bases remaining between them. The CDR3 is 16 residues long. CDR3 sequence: CASSSEGSSYNSPLHF. DNA for the CDR3: TGTGCCAGCTCATCGGAGGGGAGCTCCTATAATTCACCCCTCCACTTT.

This clone is a singleton in its sample. The rearrangement links TRBV9 to TRBJ2-3, with unresolved D. CDR3 length: 13 residues. V was cut by 3 bases and J by 0 bases, with 5 bases left in between. Germline CDR1 reads SGDLS; CDR2 reads YYNGEE. This CDR3 reads CASSGTSTDTQYF. CDR3 in DNA: TGTGCCAGCAGCGGTACTAGCACAGATACGCAGTATTTT.

The rearrangement joins TRBV19 to TRBJ2-7; no clear D. In germline, CDR1 is LNHDA, CDR2 SQIVND (reference sequence). V was clipped by 8 bases and J by 7 bases, with 15 bases between them. CDR3 length: 12 residues. CDR3 nucleotide sequence: TGTGCCAGTTCGAGCCCAAACCGGGAGCAGTACTTC. Its protein is CASSSPNREQYF.

The genes are TRBV7-6 and TRBJ2-7; TRBD2 might be the D (6 bases). The germline V gene has CDR1 SGHVS and CDR2 FNYEAQ. This CDR3 comprises 12 residues. V was pared by 5 bases and J by 7 bases, with 12 bases between. The CDR3 loop reads CASSQRGGEQYF. CDR3 coding DNA: TGTGCCAGCAGCCAGAGAGGAGGGGAGCAGTACTTC.

This clone was seen a few times. The rearrangement uses TRBV29-1 and TRBJ1-1; the D is unclear. Trimming removed 1 base at V and 8 bases at J, with 11 bases between. Germline-derived CDR1 and CDR2 are SQVTM and ANQGSEA. The CDR3 extends over 12 amino acids. CDR3 residues: CSVEGSVAEAFF. For the CDR3, the DNA is TGCAGCGTTGAAGGCTCTGTAGCGGAAGCTTTCTTT.

The CDR3 here is CASSPTRGNGYTF. Written as DNA, the CDR3 is TGTGCCAGCAGCCCTACGAGGGGGAATGGCTACACCTTC. The V call is TRBV7-2, the J call TRBJ1-2; tentative D call: TRBD1 (6 bases). This CDR3 has 13 amino acids. V lost 5 bases, J lost 6 bases, and 13 bases lay in between. The V gene's germline CDR1 is SGHTA and CDR2 FQGNSA.

V usage is TRBV9 and J usage is TRBJ2-5, with unresolved D. There are 13 residues in the CDR3. With 0 bases removed from V and 5 bases from J, the gap between germline ends came to 8 bases. From germline, CDR1 is SGDLS and CDR2 YYNGEE. The CDR3 bases are TGTGCCAGCAGCGTAGCCCGGGTGGAGACCCAGTACTTC. It codes for CASSVARVETQYF.

The rearrangement joins TRBV18 to TRBJ2-7; D unclear. Trimming removed 2 bases from V and 2 bases from J, with 7 bases in between. The germline V gene encodes CDR1 KGHSH and CDR2 LQKENI. There are 13 residues in the CDR3. CDR3 nucleotides: TGTGCCAGCTCACCAAAGAACACCTACGAGCAGTACTTC. Protein: CASSPKNTYEQYF.

The chain recombines TRBV18 with TRBJ1-1, with D perhaps TRBD1 (6 bases). The CDR3 runs to 15 residues. The V and J ends lost 3 bases and 0 bases respectively, with 11 bases between them. Germline CDR1 is KGHSH and CDR2 is LQKENI. DNA of the CDR3: TGTGCCAGCTCACCCTTACAGGGAATGAACACTGAAGCTTTCTTT. Translated, it gives CASSPLQGMNTEAFF.

V gene TRBV27 combines with J gene TRBJ2-7; TRBD2 matches 11 bases. V shed 4 bases and J 4 bases; nucleotides not matched to a gene: 3. The CDR3 sequence is 14 residues long. Germline CDR1 and CDR2: MNHEY and SMNVEV (reference sequence). The CDR3 DNA sequence: TGTGCCAGCAGTTGGCTAGCGGGAGGTTACGAGCAGTACTTC. This translates into CASSWLAGGYEQYF.

The chain recombines TRBV7-2 with TRBJ2-1; D perhaps matches TRBD2 (7 bases). The CDR3 contains 15 residues. V lost 6 bases, J lost 10 bases, and 22 bases lay in between. Looked up from germline, CDR1 is SGHTA and CDR2 is FQGNSA. Here the CDR3 DNA reads TGTGCCAGCAGACCTTCGGGCGGGGGCTCCCAGGAGCAGTTCTTC. Its translation: CASRPSGGGSQEQFF.

This clone has just a few counts. The genes are TRBV19 and TRBJ1-2; TRBD1 is a possible D gene (5 bases). The germline V and J ends were trimmed by 7 bases and 5 bases, with 14 bases remaining between them. Germline V gene data show CDR1 as LNHDA and CDR2 as SQIVND (reference sequence). The CDR3 is 13 amino acids. In DNA, the CDR3 is TGTGCCAGTAAAGTGGGGCGAACTTATGGCTACACCTTC. This translates into CASKVGRTYGYTF.

This clone occurred a few times. The J gene is TRBJ2-2, the V gene TRBV18; possibly TRBD1 for D (5 bases). The CDR3 totals 16 residues. Trimming cost V 4 bases and J 4 bases, with 16 bases left between them. The germline gives CDR1 KGHSH, CDR2 LQKENI. CDR3: CASSQTTLDSTGELFF. Here the CDR3 DNA reads TGTGCCAGCTCACAAACTACCCTCGACAGCACCGGGGAGCTGTTTTTT.

This clone came up a few times. The chain carries TRBV6-1 and TRBJ1-3; D not resolved. Trimming stripped 5 bases from V and 0 bases from J, with 11 bases between. This CDR3 has 15 residues. Per germline, CDR1 MNHNS and CDR2 SASEGT. CDR3 amino acids: CASSFLGSSGNTIYF. The CDR3 DNA sequence: TGTGCCAGCAGTTTCCTCGGGTCCTCTGGAAACACCATATATTTT.